In its sample, the clone carrying this TCR beta chain was seen a few times. Antigen unknown. The data are from a study of T cell responses to AZD1222 COVID-19 vaccine. Study-level findings and limits: Sampling captured repertoires only after the peak T cell response. Possibly, clonal diversity was underestimated; donors were largely white British and included more females.

The table came from immunoSEQ multiplex PCR; TCRdb's copy has only in-frame clones and leaves some out. Seen here are 70,000 or so clones, over 65% observed once, and the top ten hold approximately 23%. There are 16 residues in the CDR3. V was clipped by 0 bases and J by 0 bases; unmatched bases: 6. CDR1 SGDLS and CDR2 YYNGEE come from the germline V gene. Second doses that came at about 4 or about 12 weeks were put together. The V gene is TRBV9, the J gene TRBJ2-7; 7 bases match TRBD2. This specimen was peripheral blood, taken 28 days after the second AZD1222 dose. The clonotype comes from an adult who received the AZD1222 COVID-19 vaccine. The CDR3 bases are TGTGCCAGCAGCGTAGAGCCTAGCGGAACCTCCTACGAGCAGTACTTC. Its protein is CASSVEPSGTSYEQYF.